The 5 T cell receptor beta chains below were found in one sample sequenced in a study of blood T cell repertoires in COVID-19 (dated by TCRdb to 2020 to 2022). The library was built by means of the immunoSEQ multiplex PCR assay. The table comes from immuneACCESS by way of TCRdb, which keeps in-frame sequences with V and J called. Part of the clones is missing from these tables; in studies checked, under half for an unresolved V gene and the rest for unknown reasons. The sample yields some 74,000 clones; approximately 87% were counted once. Of the sample, 15% to 20% is held by the ten largest clones. Sequenced sample: peripheral blood. Receptor source: an elderly woman with acute or convalescent COVID-19.

This chain connects TRBV12-3 or TRBV12-4 to TRBJ1-2; D unresolved. The CDR3 has 13 amino acids. V was pared by 1 base and J by 6 bases, with 9 bases between. The CDR3 DNA reads as TGTGCCAGCAGTTTAGGCGGGGAGAATGGCTACACCTTC. It yields the protein CASSLGGENGYTF.

J is TRBJ1-5 and V is TRBV3-1 (or the pseudogene TRBV3-2), with 8 bases that match TRBD1. The CDR3 spans 15 residues. Unmatched junction bases numbered 4, after V lost 1 base and J lost 5 bases. The germline CDR1 and CDR2 sequences are LGHDT and YNNKEL (reference sequence). The CDR3 bases are TGTGCCAGCAGCCAAGGACAGGGGACATATCAGCCCCAGCATTTT. Translation gives CASSQGQGTYQPQHF.

J is TRBJ2-7 and V is TRBV3-1 (or the pseudogene TRBV3-2), with D maybe TRBD2 (5 bases). Germline CDR1 is LGHDT and CDR2 is YNNKEL (reference sequence). The CDR3 covers 14 residues. V was cut by 0 bases and J by 3 bases, with 9 bases left in between. For the CDR3, the DNA is TGTGCCAGCAGCCAAGAATTCGGGATCTACGAGCAGTACTTC. Translation gives CASSQEFGIYEQYF.

CDR3 DNA: TGTGCCAGCAGCTCACTAGCGGGAACTACTAGCACAGATACGCAGTATTTT. Its translation: CASSSLAGTTSTDTQYF. The chain links TRBV5-4 to TRBJ2-3; TRBD2 agrees at 10 bases. CDR1 and CDR2 (germline): SGHNT, YYREEE (reference sequence). The CDR3 has 17 amino acids. V shed 3 bases, J shed 0 bases, and the junction held 7 bases outside the gene matches. Based on the CDR3 plus reference TRBV5-4 and TRBJ2-3, the full variable domain is ETGVTQSPTHLIKTRGQQVTLRCSSQSGHNTVSWYQQALGQGPQFIFQYYREEENGRGNFPPRFSGLQFPNYSSELNVNALELDDSALYLCASSSLAGTTSTDTQYFGPGTRLTVL.

The V and J genes are TRBV3-1 (or the pseudogene TRBV3-2) and TRBJ2-2; weak D call: TRBD2 (6 bases). The CDR3 extends over 19 amino acids. Trimming took off 6 bases at V and 5 bases at J, with 28 bases between the two ends. Looked up from germline, CDR1 is LGHDT and CDR2 is YNNKEL (reference sequence). The CDR3 is CASSPTQRRGGVGTGELFF. The CDR3 bases are TGTGCCAGCAGTCCGACCCAACGTCGTGGAGGGGTTGGGACCGGGGAGCTGTTTTTT.